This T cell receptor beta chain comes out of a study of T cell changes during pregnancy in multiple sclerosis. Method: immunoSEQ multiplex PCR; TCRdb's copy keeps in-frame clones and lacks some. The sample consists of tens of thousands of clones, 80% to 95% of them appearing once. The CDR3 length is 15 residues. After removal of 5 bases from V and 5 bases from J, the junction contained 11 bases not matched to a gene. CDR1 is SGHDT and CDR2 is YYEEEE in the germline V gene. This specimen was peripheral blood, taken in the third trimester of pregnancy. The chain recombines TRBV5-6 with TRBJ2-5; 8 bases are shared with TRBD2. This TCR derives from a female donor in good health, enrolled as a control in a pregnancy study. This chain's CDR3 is CASRQGGRNGETQYF. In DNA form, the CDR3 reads TGTGCCAGCAGGCAGGGCGGGAGGAACGGGGAGACCCAGTACTTC.